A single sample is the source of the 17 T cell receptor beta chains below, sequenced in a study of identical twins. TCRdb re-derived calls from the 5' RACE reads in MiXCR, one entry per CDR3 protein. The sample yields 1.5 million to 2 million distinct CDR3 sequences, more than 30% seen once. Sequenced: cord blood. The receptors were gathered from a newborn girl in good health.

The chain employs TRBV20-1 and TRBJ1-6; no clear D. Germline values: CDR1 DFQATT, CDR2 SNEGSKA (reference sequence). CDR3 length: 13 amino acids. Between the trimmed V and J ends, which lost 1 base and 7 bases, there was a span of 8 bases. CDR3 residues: CSARGPRNSPLHF. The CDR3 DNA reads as TGCAGTGCTAGAGGCCCTAGGAATTCACCCCTCCACTTT.

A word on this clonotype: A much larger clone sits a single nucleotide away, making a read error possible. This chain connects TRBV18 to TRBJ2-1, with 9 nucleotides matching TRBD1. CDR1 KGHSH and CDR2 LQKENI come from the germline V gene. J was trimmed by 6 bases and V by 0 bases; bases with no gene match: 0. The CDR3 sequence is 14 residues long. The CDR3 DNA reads TGTGCCAGCTCACCACCGACAGGGGGCAATGAGCAGTTCTTC. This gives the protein CASSPPTGGNEQFF.

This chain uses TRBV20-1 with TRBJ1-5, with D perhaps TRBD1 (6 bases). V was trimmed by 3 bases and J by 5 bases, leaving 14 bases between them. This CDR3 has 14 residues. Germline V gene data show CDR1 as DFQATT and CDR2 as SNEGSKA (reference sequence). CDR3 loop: CSARSGGNDQPQHF. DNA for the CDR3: TGCAGTGCTAGGTCTGGGGGCAACGATCAGCCCCAGCATTTT.

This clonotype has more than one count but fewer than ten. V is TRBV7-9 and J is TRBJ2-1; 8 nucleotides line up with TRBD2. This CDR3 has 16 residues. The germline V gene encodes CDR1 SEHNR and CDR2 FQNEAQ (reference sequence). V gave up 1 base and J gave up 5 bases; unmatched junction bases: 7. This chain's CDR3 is CASSLDAGGPNNEQFF. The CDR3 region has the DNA TGTGCCAGCAGCTTAGATGCGGGAGGCCCCAACAATGAGCAGTTCTTC.

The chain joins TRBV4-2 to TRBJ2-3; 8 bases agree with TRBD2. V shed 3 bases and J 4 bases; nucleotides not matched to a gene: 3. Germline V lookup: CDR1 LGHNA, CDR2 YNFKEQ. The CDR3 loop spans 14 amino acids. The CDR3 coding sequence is TGTGCCAGCAGCCAGCCGGGGGGGCCAGATACGCAGTATTTT. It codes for CASSQPGGPDTQYF.

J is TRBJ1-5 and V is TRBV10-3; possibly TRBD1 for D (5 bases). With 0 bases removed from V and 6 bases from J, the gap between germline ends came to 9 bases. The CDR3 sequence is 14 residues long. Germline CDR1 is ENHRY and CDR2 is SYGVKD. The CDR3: CAISESGRVQPQHF. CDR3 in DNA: TGTGCCATCAGTGAGTCGGGCAGGGTTCAGCCCCAGCATTTT.

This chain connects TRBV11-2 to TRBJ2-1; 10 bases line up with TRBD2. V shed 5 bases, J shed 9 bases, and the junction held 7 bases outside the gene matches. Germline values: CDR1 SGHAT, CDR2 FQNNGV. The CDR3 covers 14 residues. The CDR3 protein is CASSPASGSPEQFF. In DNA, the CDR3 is TGTGCCAGCAGCCCGGCTAGCGGGAGTCCTGAGCAGTTCTTC.

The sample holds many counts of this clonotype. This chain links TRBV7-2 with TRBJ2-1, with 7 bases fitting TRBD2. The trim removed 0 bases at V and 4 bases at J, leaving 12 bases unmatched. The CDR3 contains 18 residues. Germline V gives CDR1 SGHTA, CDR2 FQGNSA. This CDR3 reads CASSLALSGSRAYNEQFF. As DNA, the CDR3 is TGTGCCAGCAGCTTAGCGCTTAGCGGGTCTAGGGCATACAATGAGCAGTTCTTC.

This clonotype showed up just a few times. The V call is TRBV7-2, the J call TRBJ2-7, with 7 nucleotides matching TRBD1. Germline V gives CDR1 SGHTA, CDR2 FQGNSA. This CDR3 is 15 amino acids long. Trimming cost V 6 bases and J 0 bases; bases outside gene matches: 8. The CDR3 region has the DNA TGTGCCAGCAGTTATTACAGGGGCTACTCCTACGAGCAGTACTTC. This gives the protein CASSYYRGYSYEQYF. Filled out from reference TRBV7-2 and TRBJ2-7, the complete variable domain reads GAGVSQSPSNKVTEKGKDVELRCDPISGHTALYWYRQSLGQGLEFLIYFQGNSAPDKSGLPSDRFSAERTGGSVSTLTIQRTQQEDSAVYLCASSYYRGYSYEQYFGPGTRLTVT.

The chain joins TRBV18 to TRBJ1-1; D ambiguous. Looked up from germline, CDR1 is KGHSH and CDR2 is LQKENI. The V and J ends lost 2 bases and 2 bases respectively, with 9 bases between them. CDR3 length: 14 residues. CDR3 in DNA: TGTGCCAGCTCACCAACTACAATTAACACTGAAGCTTTCTTT. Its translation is CASSPTTINTEAFF.

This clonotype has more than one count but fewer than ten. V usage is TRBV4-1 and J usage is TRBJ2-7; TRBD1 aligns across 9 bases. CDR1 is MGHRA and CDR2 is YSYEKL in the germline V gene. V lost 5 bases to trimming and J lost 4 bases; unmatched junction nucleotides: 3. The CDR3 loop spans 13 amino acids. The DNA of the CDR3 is TGCGCCAGCAGCGGGGACAGGGAATACGAGCAGTACTTC. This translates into CASSGDREYEQYF.

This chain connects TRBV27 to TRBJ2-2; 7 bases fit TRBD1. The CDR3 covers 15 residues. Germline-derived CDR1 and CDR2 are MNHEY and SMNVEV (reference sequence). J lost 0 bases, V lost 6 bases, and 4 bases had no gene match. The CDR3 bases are TGTGCCAGCAGCTGGGACAGCACGAACACCGGGGAGCTGTTTTTT. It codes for CASSWDSTNTGELFF.

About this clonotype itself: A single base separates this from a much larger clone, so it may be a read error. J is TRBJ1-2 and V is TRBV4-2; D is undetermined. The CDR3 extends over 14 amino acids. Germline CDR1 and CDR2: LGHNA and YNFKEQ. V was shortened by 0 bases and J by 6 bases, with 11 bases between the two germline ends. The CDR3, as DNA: TGTGCCAGCAGCCAAGAAAGGCAGATCCATGGCTACACCTTC. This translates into CASSQERQIHGYTF.

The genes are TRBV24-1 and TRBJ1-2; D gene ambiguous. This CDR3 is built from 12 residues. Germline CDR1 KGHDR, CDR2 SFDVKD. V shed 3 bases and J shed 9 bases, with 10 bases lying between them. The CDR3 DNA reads TGTGCCACCAGTGATGAGGCTCCTAGCTACACCTTC. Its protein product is CATSDEAPSYTF.

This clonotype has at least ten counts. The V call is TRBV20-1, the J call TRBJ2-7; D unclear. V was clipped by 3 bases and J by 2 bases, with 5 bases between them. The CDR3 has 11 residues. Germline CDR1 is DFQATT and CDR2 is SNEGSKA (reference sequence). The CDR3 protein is CSASMTYEQYF. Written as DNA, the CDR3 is TGCAGTGCTAGCATGACCTACGAGCAGTACTTC.

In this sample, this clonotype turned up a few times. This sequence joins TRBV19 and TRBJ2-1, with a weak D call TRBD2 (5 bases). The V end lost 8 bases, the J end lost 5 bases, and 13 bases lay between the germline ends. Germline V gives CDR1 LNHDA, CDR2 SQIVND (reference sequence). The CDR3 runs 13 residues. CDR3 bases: TGTGCCAGTTGTAGCGCCCCCCACAATGAGCAGTTCTTC. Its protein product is CASCSAPHNEQFF.

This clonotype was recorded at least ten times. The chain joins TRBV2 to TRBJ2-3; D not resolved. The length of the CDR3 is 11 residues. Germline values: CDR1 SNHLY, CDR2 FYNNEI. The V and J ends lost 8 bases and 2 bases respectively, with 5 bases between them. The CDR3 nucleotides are TGTGCCAGCCCCGACACAGATACGCAGTATTTT. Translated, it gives CASPDTDTQYF.